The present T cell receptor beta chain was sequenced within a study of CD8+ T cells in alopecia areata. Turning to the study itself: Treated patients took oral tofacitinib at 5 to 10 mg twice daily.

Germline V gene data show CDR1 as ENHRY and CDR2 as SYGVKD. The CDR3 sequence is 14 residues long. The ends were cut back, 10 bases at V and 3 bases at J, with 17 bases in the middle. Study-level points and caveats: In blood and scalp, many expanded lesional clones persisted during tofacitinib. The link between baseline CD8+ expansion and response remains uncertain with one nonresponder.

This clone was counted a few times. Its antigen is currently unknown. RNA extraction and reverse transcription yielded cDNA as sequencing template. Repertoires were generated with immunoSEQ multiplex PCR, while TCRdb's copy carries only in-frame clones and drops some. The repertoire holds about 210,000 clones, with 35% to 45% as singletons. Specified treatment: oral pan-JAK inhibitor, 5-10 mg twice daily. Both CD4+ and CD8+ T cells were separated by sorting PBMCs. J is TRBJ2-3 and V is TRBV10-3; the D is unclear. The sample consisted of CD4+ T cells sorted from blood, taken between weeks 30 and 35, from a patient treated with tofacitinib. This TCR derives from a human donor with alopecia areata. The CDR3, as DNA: TGTGCCACCCGCTCTGACGGGTCTACAGATACGCAGTATTTT. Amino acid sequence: CATRSDGSTDTQYF.